The 2 T cell receptor beta chains in this list originate from one sample, sequenced in a study of cytomegalovirus exposure and HLA in healthy donors. PCR involved 60 Vbeta and 13 Jbeta primers. Generated by immunoSEQ multiplex PCR, the TCRdb table keeps only in-frame clones and is missing some. The sample shows 75,000 to 90,000 clones, over 70% of them seen only once. The source material was PBMCs. The origin of the receptors is a male donor in good health and CMV-seropositive.

This clone was detected only a few times. V and J are TRBV7-9 and TRBJ1-1; a possible D gene is TRBD1 (6 bases). The V and J ends lost 3 bases and 2 bases respectively, with 16 bases between them. CDR1 is SEHNR, CDR2 FQNEAQ, per germline (reference sequence). The CDR3 consists of 16 residues. DNA of the CDR3: TGTGCCAGCAGCTTGGGCAGGGGCTCTTCTAACACTGAAGCTTTCTTT. This gives the protein CASSLGRGSSNTEAFF.

The chain uses TRBV5-1 and TRBJ1-3; D unresolved. The CDR3 runs to 16 residues. CDR1 is SGHRS, CDR2 YFSETQ, per germline. With 0 bases removed from V and 3 bases from J, the gap between germline ends came to 13 bases. CDR3 loop: CASSLDLAAGGNTIYF. The CDR3 coding sequence is TGCGCCAGCAGCTTGGACTTGGCGGCGGGTGGAAACACCATATATTTT. The full variable domain, rest sourced from reference TRBV5-1 and TRBJ1-3, is KAGVTQTPRYLIKTRGQQVTLSCSPISGHRSVSWYQQTPGQGLQFLFEYFSETQRNKGNFPGRFSGRQFSNSRSEMNVSTLELGDSALYLCASSLDLAAGGNTIYFGEGSWLTVV.